The 2 T cell receptor beta chains below come from one sample, sequenced in a study of lung T cells in sarcoidosis with Löfgren's syndrome. TCRdb reanalysed the reads using MiXCR and keeps one entry per CDR3 protein. The profile shows 60,000 to 70,000 distinct CDR3 sequences, over 20% of them singletons. Source material: CD4+ T cells from PBMCs. These receptors were taken from a human donor with sarcoidosis (Löfgren's syndrome or another form), or a control subject (not recorded which).

DNA for the CDR3: TGTGCCAGCAGCCAGCCAGCGGGGGGGCGTACAGATACGCAGTATTTT. Its translation is CASSQPAGGRTDTQYF. The chain employs TRBV3-1 and TRBJ2-3, with 10 bases aligning to TRBD2. CDR1 is LGHDT and CDR2 is YNNKEL in the germline V gene (reference sequence). The CDR3 has 16 amino acids. J gave up 3 bases and V 3 bases, and 6 bases lay outside the gene matches.

This clonotype was recorded many times. V is TRBV7-9 and J is TRBJ2-1; D unresolved. This CDR3 region has 11 residues. Germline V gene data show CDR1 as SEHNR and CDR2 as FQNEAQ (reference sequence). Trimming stripped 3 bases from V and 7 bases from J, with 4 bases between. CDR3 sequence: CASSFSNEQFF. The CDR3, as DNA: TGTGCCAGCAGCTTCTCTAATGAGCAGTTCTTC.